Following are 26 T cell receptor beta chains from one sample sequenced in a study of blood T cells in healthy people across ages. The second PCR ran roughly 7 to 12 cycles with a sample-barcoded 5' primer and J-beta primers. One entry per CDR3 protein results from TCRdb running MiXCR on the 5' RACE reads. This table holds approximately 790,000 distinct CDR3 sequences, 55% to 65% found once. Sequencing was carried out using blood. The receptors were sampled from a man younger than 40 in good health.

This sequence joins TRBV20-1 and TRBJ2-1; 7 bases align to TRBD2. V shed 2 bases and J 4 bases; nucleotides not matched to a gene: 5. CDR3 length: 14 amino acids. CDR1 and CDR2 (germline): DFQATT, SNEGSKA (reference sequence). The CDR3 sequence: CSARSGGLYNEQFF. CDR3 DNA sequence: TGCAGTGCTAGATCGGGGGGACTATACAATGAGCAGTTCTTC.

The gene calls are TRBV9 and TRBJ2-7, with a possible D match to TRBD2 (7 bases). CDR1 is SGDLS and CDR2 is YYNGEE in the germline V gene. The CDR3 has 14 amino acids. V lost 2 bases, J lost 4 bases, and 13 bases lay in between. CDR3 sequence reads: CASSVGGGLYEQYF. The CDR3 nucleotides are TGTGCCAGCAGCGTGGGGGGGGGCCTTTACGAGCAGTACTTC.

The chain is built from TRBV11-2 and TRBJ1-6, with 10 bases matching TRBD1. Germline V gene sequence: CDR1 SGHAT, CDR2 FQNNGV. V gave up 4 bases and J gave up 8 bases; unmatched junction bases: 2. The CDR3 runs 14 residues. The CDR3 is CASSWGTGDSPLHF. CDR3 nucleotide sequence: TGTGCCAGCAGCTGGGGGACAGGGGATTCACCCCTCCACTTT.

The CDR3: CASSVFGGQETQYF. DNA for the CDR3: TGTGCCAGCAGCGTGTTTGGGGGCCAAGAGACCCAGTACTTC. The chain has TRBV3-1 and TRBJ2-5; the D call may be TRBD1 or TRBD2 (5 bases each). V shed 5 bases and J shed 1 base, with 11 bases lying between them. Per the germline V gene, CDR1 is LGHDT and CDR2 is YNNKEL (reference sequence). The CDR3 covers 14 residues.

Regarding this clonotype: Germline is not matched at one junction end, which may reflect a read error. Here the CDR3 reads CPSSMDRVQPQHF. The CDR3 DNA reads as TGTCCCAGCAGTATGGACAGGGTTCAGCCCCAGCATTTT. The V and J genes are TRBV12-3 or TRBV12-4 and TRBJ1-5; 8 bases agree with TRBD1. This CDR3 contains 13 residues.

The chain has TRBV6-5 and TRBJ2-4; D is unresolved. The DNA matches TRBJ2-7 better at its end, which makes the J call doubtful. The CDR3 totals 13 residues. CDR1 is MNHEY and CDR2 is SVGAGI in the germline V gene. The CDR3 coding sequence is TGTGCCACGCGGCGGAGCAATCTCTACGAGCAGTACTTC. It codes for CATRRSNLYEQYF.

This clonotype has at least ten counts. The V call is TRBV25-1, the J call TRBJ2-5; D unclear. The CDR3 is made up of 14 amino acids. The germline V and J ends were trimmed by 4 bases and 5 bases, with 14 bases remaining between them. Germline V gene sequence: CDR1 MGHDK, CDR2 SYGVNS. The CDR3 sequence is CASSVPEPPETQYF. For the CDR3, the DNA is TGTGCCAGCAGTGTGCCGGAGCCCCCCGAGACCCAGTACTTC.

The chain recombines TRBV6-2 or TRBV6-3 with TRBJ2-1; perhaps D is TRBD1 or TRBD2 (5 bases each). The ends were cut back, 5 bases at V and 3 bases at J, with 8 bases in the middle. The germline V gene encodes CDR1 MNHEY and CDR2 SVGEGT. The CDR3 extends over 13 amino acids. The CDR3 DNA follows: TGTGCCAGCAGTAGGGACCACTACAATGAGCAGTTCTTC. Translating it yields CASSRDHYNEQFF.

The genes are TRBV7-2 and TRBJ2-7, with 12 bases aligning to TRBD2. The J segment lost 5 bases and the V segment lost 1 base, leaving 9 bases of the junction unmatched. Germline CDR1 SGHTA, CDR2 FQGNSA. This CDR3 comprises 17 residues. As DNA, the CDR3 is TGTGCCAGCAGCTTAGTTTGGTCTAGCGGGGGGGCCCACGAGCAGTACTTC. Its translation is CASSLVWSSGGAHEQYF.

The CDR3 coding sequence is TGTGCCAACAGCGGACTGAGCTCTGGGGCCAACGTCCTGACTTTC. It codes for CANSGLSSGANVLTF. The chain has TRBV2 and TRBJ2-6; D is perhaps TRBD2 (5 bases). Germline CDR1 SNHLY, CDR2 FYNNEI. The length of the CDR3 is 15 residues. V gave up 10 bases and J gave up 0 bases, with 13 bases separating them.

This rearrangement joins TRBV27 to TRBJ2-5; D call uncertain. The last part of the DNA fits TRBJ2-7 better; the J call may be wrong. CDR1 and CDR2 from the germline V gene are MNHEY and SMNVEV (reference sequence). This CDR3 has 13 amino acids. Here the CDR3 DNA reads TGTGCCAGCAGTTTATCGAACACTTACGAGCAGTACTTC. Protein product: CASSLSNTYEQYF.

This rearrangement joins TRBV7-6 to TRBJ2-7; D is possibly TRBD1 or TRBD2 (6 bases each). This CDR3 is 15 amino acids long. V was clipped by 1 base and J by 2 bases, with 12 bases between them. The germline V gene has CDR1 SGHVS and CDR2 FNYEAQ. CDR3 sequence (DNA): TGTGCCAGCAGCTTAGAGTGGGGGGCCCCCTACGAGCAGTACTTC. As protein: CASSLEWGAPYEQYF.

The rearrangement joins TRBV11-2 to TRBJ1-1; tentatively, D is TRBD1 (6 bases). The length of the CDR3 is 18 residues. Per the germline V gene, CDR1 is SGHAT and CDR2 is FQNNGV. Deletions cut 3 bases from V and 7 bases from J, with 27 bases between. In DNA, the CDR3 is TGTGCCAGCAGCTTTATAGCGGGGGCTAGGTTTCAGTCTGGTGAAGCTTTCTTT. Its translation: CASSFIAGARFQSGEAFF.

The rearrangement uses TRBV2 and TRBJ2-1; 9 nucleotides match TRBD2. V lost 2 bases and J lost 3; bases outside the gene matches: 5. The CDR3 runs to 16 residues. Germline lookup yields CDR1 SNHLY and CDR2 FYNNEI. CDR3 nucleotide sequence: TGTGCCAGCAGTGAAACGGGTAGCGGGGGCTACAATGAGCAGTTCTTC. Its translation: CASSETGSGGYNEQFF.

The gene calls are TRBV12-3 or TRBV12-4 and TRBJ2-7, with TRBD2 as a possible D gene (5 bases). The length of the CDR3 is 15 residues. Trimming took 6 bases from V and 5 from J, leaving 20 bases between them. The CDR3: CASRTTHGEKDEQYF. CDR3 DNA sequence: TGTGCCAGCAGAACCACACACGGGGAGAAGGACGAGCAGTACTTC.

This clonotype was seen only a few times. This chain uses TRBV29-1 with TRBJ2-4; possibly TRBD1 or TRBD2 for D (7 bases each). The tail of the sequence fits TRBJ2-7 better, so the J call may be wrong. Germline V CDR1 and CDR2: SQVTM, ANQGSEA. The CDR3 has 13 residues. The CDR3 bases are TGCAGCGCAGCCAGGGGGGGACTTTACGAGCAGTACTTC. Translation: CSAARGGLYEQYF.

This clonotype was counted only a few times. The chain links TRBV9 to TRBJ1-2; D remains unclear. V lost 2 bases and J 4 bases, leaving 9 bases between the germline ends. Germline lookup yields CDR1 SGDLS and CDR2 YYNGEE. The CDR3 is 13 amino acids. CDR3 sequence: CASSVGEVYGYTF. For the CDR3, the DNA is TGTGCCAGCAGCGTGGGAGAAGTCTATGGCTACACCTTC.

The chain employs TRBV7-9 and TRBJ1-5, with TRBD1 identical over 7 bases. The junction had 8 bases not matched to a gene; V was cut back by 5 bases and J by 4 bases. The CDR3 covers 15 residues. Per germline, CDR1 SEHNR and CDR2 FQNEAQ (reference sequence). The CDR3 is CASSTGTDLNQPQHF. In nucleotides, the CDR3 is TGTGCCAGCAGCACCGGGACAGACCTGAATCAGCCCCAGCATTTT.

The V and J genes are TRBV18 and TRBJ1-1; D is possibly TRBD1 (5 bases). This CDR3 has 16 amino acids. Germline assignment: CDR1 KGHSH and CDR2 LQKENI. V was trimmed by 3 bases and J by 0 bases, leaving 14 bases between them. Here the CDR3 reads CASSPQDILMNTEAFF. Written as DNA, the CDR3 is TGTGCCAGCTCACCGCAGGACATACTCATGAACACTGAAGCTTTCTTT.

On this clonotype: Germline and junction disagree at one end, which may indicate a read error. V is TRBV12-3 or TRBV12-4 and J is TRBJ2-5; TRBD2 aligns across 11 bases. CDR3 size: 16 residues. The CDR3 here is CANSHFTSGGKGTQYF. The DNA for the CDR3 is TGTGCCAACAGTCACTTCACTAGCGGGGGCAAGGGGACCCAGTACTTC.

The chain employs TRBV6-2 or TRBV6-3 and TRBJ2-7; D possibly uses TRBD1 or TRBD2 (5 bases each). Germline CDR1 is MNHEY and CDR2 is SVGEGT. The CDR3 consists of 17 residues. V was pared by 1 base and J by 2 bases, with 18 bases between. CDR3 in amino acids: CASSYFTGQTRAYEQYF. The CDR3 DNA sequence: TGTGCCAGCAGTTACTTTACAGGCCAAACGCGGGCCTACGAGCAGTACTTC.

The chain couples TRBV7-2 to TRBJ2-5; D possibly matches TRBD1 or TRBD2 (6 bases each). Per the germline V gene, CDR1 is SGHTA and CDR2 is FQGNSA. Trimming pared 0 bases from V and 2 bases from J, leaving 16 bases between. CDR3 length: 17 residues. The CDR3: CASSLARGGQPQETQYF. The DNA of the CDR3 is TGTGCCAGCAGCTTAGCGCGGGGTGGACAGCCACAAGAGACCCAGTACTTC.

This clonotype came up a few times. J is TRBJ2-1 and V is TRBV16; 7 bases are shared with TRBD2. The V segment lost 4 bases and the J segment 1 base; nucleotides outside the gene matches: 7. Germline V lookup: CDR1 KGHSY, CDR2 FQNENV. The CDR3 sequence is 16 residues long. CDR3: CASSPSAGGSYNEQFF. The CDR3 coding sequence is TGTGCCAGCAGCCCCTCGGCCGGGGGGTCCTACAATGAGCAGTTCTTC.

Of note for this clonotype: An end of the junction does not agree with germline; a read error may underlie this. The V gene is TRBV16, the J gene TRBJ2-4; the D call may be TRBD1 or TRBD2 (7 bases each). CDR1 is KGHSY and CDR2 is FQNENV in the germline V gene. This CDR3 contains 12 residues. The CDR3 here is CASSQSGGEQCF. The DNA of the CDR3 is TGTGCCAGCAGCCAGTCAGGGGGGGAGCAGTGCTTC.

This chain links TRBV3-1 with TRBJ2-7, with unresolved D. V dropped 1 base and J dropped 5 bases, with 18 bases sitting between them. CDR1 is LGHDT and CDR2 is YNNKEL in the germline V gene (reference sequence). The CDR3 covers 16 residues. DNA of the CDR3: TGTGCCAGCAGCCAAGGAGCTTGGGCCAGGTCCCACGAGCAGTACTTC. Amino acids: CASSQGAWARSHEQYF.

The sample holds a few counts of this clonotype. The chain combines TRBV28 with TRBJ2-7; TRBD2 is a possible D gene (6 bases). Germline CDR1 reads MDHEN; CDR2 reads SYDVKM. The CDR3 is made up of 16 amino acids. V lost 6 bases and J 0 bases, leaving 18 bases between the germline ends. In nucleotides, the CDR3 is TGTGCCAGCAGACCTCCGGGGGTCTTTGTCTCCTACGAGCAGTACTTC. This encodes CASRPPGVFVSYEQYF.